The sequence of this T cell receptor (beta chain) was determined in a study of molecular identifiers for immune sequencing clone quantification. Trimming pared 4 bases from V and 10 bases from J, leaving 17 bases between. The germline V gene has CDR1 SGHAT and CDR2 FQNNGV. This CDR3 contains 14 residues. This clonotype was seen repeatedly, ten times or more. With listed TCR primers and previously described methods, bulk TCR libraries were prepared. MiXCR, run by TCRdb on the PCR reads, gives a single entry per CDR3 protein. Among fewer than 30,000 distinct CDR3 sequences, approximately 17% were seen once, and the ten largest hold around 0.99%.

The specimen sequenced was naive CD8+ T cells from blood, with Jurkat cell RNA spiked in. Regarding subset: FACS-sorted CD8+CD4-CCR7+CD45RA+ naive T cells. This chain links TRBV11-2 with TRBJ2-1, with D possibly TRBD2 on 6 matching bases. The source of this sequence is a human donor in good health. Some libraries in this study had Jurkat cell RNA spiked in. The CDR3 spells CASSSTRTTGEQFF. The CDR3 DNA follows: TGTGCCAGCAGCTCTACTCGGACTACCGGAGAGCAGTTCTTC.